This T cell receptor (beta chain) was documented in a study of T cell clonality in common variable immunodeficiency. Study observations and caveats: Common variable immunodeficiency TCR beta sequences reportedly had fewer deletions and N-nucleotide insertions. Compared with healthy controls, CVID subjects showed increased TCRbeta clonality, mostly in about a third.

CVID subjects were neither ill nor on immunomodulatory or immunosuppressive medication at sampling. The CDR3 runs 16 residues. Germline CDR1 is DFQATT and CDR2 is SNEGSKA (reference sequence). Trimming removed 3 bases at V and 2 bases at J, with 20 bases between. Many counts were recorded for this clone. What it binds is unknown. The read ends 3 residues early relative to the CDR3; the germline J gene fills the gap. TCRdb's table, derived via immunoSEQ multiplex PCR, lists solely in-frame clones and lacks some. The sample was found to contain about 28,000 clones, and every one recurs. This sequence was found in a human donor with common variable immunodeficiency. The rearrangement joins TRBV20-1 to TRBJ2-7; maybe TRBD2 (6 bases). The sequencing input was peripheral blood mononuclear cells. The CDR3 sequence is CSARPHEGLTPYEQYF. The CDR3 DNA, read in part, is TGCAGTGCTAGGCCCCATGAGGGACTGACCCCCTACGAG.